Following are 12 T cell receptor beta chains from one sample sequenced in a study of patients and donors after allogeneic stem cell transplantation (dated by TCRdb to 2020 to 2022). The library was made by RT-PCR. The reads were generated on a NextSeq 550. TCRdb reworked the public reads: Q25 trimming with fastp, MiXCR clone assembly, productive beta chains retained. Entries are consolidated by CDR3 protein sequence, retaining the most common genes and DNA. The sample includes about a million distinct CDR3 sequences, with roughly 18% observed a single time. The top ten clonotypes cover roughly 6% of the sample. Material for sequencing was blood, either unsorted or a sorted T cell fraction (not recorded which). The receptors stem from a human donor who was either an allogeneic HSCT recipient or a stem cell or donor lymphocyte infusion donor (not recorded which). It is not recorded whose cells these are; they may come from a transplant donor.

The chain has TRBV20-1 and TRBJ1-1, with D unclear. The CDR3 totals 13 residues. The ends were cut back, 5 bases at V and 5 bases at J, with 15 bases in the middle. CDR1 is DFQATT and CDR2 is SNEGSKA in the germline V gene (reference sequence). The CDR3 DNA reads TGCAGTGCTTTGGACCAACCGGGGACTGAAGCTTTCTTT. Translated, it gives CSALDQPGTEAFF.

This chain links TRBV20-1 with TRBJ2-1; D not resolved. V lost 0 bases and J 7 bases, leaving 10 bases between the germline ends. There are 13 residues in the CDR3. Germline loops: CDR1 DFQATT, CDR2 SNEGSKA (reference sequence). The CDR3 sequence: CSARDLSENEQFF. CDR3 bases: TGCAGTGCTAGAGACCTTTCAGAGAATGAGCAGTTCTTC.

This clonotype was seen only a few times. The genes are TRBV29-1 and TRBJ1-2; D is unresolved. The CDR3 runs to 14 residues. With 2 bases removed from V and 2 bases from J, the gap between germline ends came to 12 bases. The germline gives CDR1 SQVTM, CDR2 ANQGSEA. The CDR3 coding sequence is TGCAGCGTTGAAAAGGCAGCCCTGAACTATGGCTACACCTTC. It is translated as CSVEKAALNYGYTF.

V and J are TRBV5-1 and TRBJ2-7; TRBD2 is a possible D gene (5 bases). CDR3 size: 13 residues. From germline, CDR1 is SGHRS and CDR2 YFSETQ. V was cut by 0 bases and J by 6 bases, with 10 bases left in between. The CDR3 coding sequence is TGCGCCAGCAGCTTGGCCTTGGGGAGCGAGCAGTACTTC. Its translation is CASSLALGSEQYF.

The rearrangement joins TRBV28 to TRBJ2-5, with unresolved D. This CDR3 is built from 14 residues. From germline, CDR1 is MDHEN and CDR2 SYDVKM. V dropped 2 bases and J dropped 4 bases, with 11 bases sitting between them. CDR3 in DNA: TGTGCCAGCAGTTTAGGGTACAGAGCAGAGACCCAGTACTTC. This codes for CASSLGYRAETQYF.

This chain uses TRBV5-1 with TRBJ2-1; 9 positions match TRBD2. This CDR3 has 13 amino acids. V dropped 4 bases and J dropped 9; count of bases not matched to a gene: 5. Germline V gene sequence: CDR1 SGHRS, CDR2 YFSETQ. The CDR3 region is CASSPRSGGEQFF. CDR3 nucleotide sequence: TGCGCCAGCAGCCCTCGTAGCGGGGGTGAGCAGTTCTTC.

This clonotype appeared a few times. The chain combines TRBV10-3 with TRBJ2-3; either TRBD1 or TRBD2 may supply D (5 bases each). CDR1 and CDR2 from the germline V gene are ENHRY and SYGVKD. The CDR3 has 13 amino acids. V dropped 2 bases and J dropped 12 bases, with 15 bases sitting between them. CDR3 sequence: CAISERGTRSQYF. The CDR3 DNA follows: TGTGCCATCAGTGAGAGAGGGACCCGCTCCCAGTATTTT.

This chain joins TRBV7-9 and TRBJ2-7; TRBD1 aligns across 9 bases. The germline gives CDR1 SEHNR, CDR2 FQNEAQ (reference sequence). With V trimmed by 4 bases and J by 5 bases, 15 bases remained unmatched. This CDR3 has 17 residues. CDR3 DNA sequence: TGTGCCAGCAGCTCCAACAACATTCGGACAGGGGTCCACGAGCAGTACTTC. Translated, it gives CASSSNNIRTGVHEQYF.

The J gene is TRBJ2-1, the V gene TRBV12-3 or TRBV12-4; a possible D gene is TRBD2 (6 bases). The CDR3 extends over 17 amino acids. V shed 3 bases and J shed 2 bases, with 17 bases lying between them. The CDR3 loop reads CASSFNLGTEAYNEQFF. The CDR3 nucleotides read TGTGCCAGCAGTTTCAACCTCGGGACTGAAGCCTACAATGAGCAGTTCTTC.

In this sample, this clonotype turned up a few times. V is TRBV6-2 or TRBV6-3 and J is TRBJ2-7; no definite D call. There are 16 residues in the CDR3. Trimming took off 3 bases at V and 1 base at J, with 16 bases between the two ends. Germline lookup yields CDR1 MNHEY and CDR2 SVGEGT. The CDR3 region is CASSYRRTWNSYEQYF. The CDR3 coding sequence is TGTGCCAGCAGTTATAGGCGCACCTGGAATTCCTACGAGCAGTACTTC.

This sequence joins TRBV7-7 and TRBJ2-3; 8 positions match TRBD2. Germline loops: CDR1 SSHAT, CDR2 FNYEAQ (reference sequence). This CDR3 has 14 amino acids. CDR3: CASAYSGGTDTQYF. The CDR3 DNA reads as TGTGCTAGCGCATATAGCGGGGGCACAGATACGCAGTATTTT.

In this sample, this clonotype turned up a few times. Because it lacks the conserved phenylalanine or tryptophan at the end, this CDR3 is likely a read error. The chain couples TRBV9 to TRBJ2-3, with 8 bases identical to TRBD2. Germline-derived CDR1 and CDR2 are SGDLS and YYNGEE. The CDR3 totals 16 residues. V was pared by 0 bases and J by 2 bases, with 5 bases of the junction left unmatched. The CDR3 DNA reads as TGTGCCAGCAGCGTAGTCGGCGGGGGGCTCACAGATACGCAGTATATT. Amino acids: CASSVVGGGLTDTQYI.